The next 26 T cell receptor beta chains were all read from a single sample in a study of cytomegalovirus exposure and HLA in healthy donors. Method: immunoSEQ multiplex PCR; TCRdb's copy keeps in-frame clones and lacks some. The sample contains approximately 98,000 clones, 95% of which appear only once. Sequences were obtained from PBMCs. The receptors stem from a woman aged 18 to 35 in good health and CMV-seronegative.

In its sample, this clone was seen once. The CDR3 region is CASSARLVADTQYF. The CDR3 region has the DNA TGTGCCAGCAGCGCCCGACTAGTTGCAGATACGCAGTATTTT. V gene TRBV7-2 combines with J gene TRBJ2-3; D may be TRBD2 (6 bases). Germline V CDR1 and CDR2: SGHTA, FQGNSA. V was cut by 5 bases and J by 4 bases, with 13 bases left in between. CDR3 length: 14 residues. Supplemented by reference TRBV7-2 and TRBJ2-3, the full variable domain reads GAGVSQSPSNKVTEKGKDVELRCDPISGHTALYWYRQSLGQGLEFLIYFQGNSAPDKSGLPSDRFSAERTGGSVSTLTIQRTQQEDSAVYLCASSARLVADTQYFGPGTRLTVL.

The CDR3 DNA reads TGTGCCAGTATCGTGGCTCCGGGACAGGGGGCCAATGAGCAGTTCTTC. It codes for CASIVAPGQGANEQFF. The chain is built from TRBV19 and TRBJ2-1; 12 nucleotides match TRBD1. The trim removed 7 bases at V and 6 bases at J, leaving 10 bases unmatched. Germline CDR1 LNHDA, CDR2 SQIVND (reference sequence). The CDR3 consists of 16 residues.

The CDR3 DNA follows: TGCAGTGCTAGAAGCAACACTGAAGCTTTCTTT. This encodes CSARSNTEAFF. V and J are TRBV20-1 and TRBJ1-1; D gene unclear. Trimming cost V 2 bases and J 2 bases, with 3 bases left between them. CDR3 length equals 11 residues. Germline V lookup: CDR1 DFQATT, CDR2 SNEGSKA (reference sequence).

The CDR3 here is CAMRQGPNTGELFF. CDR3 DNA: TGTGCCATGAGACAGGGGCCGAACACCGGGGAGCTGTTTTTT. V is TRBV10-3 and J is TRBJ2-2; TRBD1 matches 8 bases. There are 14 residues in the CDR3. J gave up 0 bases and V 9 bases, and 3 bases lay outside the gene matches. Germline CDR1 ENHRY, CDR2 SYGVKD.

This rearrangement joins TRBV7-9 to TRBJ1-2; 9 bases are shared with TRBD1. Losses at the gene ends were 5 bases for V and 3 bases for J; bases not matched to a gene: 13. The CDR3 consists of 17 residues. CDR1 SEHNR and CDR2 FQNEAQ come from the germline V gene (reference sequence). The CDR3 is CASSPQGQGGGHYGYTF. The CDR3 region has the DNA TGTGCCAGCAGCCCCCAGGGACAGGGAGGGGGTCACTATGGCTACACCTTC.

In DNA form, the CDR3 reads TGTGCCAGCATGAGGCCTCACGGGGAGCTGTTTTTT. Translated, it gives CASMRPHGELFF. V usage is TRBV25-1 and J usage is TRBJ2-2; no firm D call. Germline V gene lookup returns CDR1 MGHDK and CDR2 SYGVNS. Between the trimmed V and J ends, which lost 7 bases and 7 bases, there was a span of 10 bases. The CDR3 is made up of 12 amino acids.

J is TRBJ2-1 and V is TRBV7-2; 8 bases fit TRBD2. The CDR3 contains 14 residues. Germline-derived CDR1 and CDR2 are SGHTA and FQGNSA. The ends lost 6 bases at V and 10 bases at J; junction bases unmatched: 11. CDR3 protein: CASRTGGGGWEQFF. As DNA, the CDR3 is TGTGCCAGCAGGACGGGAGGGGGGGGCTGGGAGCAGTTCTTC.

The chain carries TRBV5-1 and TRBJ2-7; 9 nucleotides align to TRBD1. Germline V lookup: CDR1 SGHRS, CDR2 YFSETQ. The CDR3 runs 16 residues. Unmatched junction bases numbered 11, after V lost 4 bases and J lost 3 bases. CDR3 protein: CASSPYGLGQGYEQYF. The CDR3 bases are TGCGCCAGCAGCCCTTACGGGTTGGGACAGGGCTACGAGCAGTACTTC.

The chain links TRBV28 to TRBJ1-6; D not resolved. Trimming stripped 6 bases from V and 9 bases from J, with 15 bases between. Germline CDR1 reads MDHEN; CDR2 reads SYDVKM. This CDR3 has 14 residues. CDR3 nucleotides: TGTGCCAGCAGCTTAGTCCCCGAGAGTTCACCCCTCCACTTT. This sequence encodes CASSLVPESSPLHF.

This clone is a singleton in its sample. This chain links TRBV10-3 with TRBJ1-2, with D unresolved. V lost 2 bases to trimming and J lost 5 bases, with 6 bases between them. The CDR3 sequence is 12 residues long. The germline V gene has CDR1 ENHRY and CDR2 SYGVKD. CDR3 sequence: CAISEPGYGYTF. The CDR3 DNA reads TGTGCCATCAGTGAGCCAGGATATGGCTACACCTTC.

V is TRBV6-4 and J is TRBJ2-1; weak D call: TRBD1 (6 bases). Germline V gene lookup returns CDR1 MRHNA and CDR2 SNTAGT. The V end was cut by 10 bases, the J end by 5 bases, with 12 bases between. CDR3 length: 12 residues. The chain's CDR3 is CANRDKDNEQFF. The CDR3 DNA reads TGTGCCAACCGGGACAAGGACAATGAGCAGTTCTTC.

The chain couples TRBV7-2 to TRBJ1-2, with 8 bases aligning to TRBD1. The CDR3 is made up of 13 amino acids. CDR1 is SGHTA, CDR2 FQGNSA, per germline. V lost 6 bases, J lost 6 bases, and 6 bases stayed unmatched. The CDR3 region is CASSLRGRHGYTF. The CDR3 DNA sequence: TGTGCCAGCAGTCTCAGGGGGCGGCATGGCTACACCTTC.

CDR3 DNA sequence: TGTGCCAGCAGCTGGTCCCCAGGAGGAACCGTTACCTTC. Protein product: CASSWSPGGTVTF. The rearrangement uses TRBV7-3 and TRBJ1-2; no clear D. In germline, CDR1 is SGHTA, CDR2 FQGTGA. V was pared by 4 bases and J by 14 bases, with 20 bases between. The length of the CDR3 is 13 residues. Full variable domain (missing parts from reference TRBV7-3 and TRBJ1-2): GAGVSQTPSNKVTEKGKYVELRCDPISGHTALYWYRQSLGQGPEFLIYFQGTGAADDSGLPNDRFFAVRPEGSVSTLKIQRTERGDSAVYLCASSWSPGGTVTFGSGTRLTVV.

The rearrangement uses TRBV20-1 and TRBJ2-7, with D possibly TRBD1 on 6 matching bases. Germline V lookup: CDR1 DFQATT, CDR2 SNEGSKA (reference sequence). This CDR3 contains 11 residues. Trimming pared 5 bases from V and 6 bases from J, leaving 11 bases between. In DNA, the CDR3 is TGCAGTGCTTACCAGGGGTCCGAGCAGTACTTC. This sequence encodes CSAYQGSEQYF.

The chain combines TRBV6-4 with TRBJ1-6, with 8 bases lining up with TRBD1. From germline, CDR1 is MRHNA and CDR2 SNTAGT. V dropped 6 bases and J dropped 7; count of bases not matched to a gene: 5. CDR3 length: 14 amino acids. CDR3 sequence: CASRATGENSPLHF. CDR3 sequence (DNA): TGTGCCAGCAGAGCGACAGGGGAGAATTCACCCCTCCACTTT.

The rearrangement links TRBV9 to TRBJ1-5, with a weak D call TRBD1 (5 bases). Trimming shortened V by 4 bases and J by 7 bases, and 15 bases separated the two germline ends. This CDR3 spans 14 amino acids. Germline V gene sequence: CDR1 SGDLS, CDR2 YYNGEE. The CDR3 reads CASSLRGSGQPQHF. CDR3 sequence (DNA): TGTGCCAGCAGCCTGCGGGGGTCAGGGCAGCCCCAGCATTTT.

CDR3 sequence: CASSQATAGELFF. DNA for the CDR3: TGTGCCAGCAGCCAAGCCACAGCCGGGGAGCTGTTTTTT. The V and J genes are TRBV4-2 and TRBJ2-2; D call uncertain. Trimming shortened V by 1 base and J by 6 bases, and 6 bases separated the two germline ends. Germline loops: CDR1 LGHNA, CDR2 YNFKEQ. The CDR3 sequence is 13 residues long.

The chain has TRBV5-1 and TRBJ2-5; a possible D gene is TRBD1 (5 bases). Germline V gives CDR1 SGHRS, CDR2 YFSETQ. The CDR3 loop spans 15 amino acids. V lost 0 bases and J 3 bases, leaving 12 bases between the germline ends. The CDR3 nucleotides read TGCGCCAGCAGCTTGGCAGGGTACCGTGAAGAGACCCAGTACTTC. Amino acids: CASSLAGYREETQYF.

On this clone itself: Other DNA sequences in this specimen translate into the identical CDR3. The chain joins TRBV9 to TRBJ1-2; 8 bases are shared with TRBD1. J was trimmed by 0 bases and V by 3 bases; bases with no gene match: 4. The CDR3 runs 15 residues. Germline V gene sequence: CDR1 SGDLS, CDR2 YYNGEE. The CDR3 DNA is TGTGCCAGCAGCGAAGGACAGGGAGCTAACTATGGCTACACCTTC. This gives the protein CASSEGQGANYGYTF. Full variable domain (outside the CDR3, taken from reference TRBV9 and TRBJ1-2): DSGVTQTPKHLITATGQRVTLRCSPRSGDLSVYWYQQSLDQGLQFLIQYYNGEERAKGNILERFSAQQFPDLHSELNLSSLELGDSALYFCASSEGQGANYGYTFGSGTRLTVV.

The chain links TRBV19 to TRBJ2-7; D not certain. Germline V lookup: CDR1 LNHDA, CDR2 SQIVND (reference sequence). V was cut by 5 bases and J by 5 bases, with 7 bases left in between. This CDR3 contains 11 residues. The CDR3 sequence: CASSSADEQYF. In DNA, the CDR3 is TGTGCCAGTAGTTCGGCGGACGAGCAGTACTTC.

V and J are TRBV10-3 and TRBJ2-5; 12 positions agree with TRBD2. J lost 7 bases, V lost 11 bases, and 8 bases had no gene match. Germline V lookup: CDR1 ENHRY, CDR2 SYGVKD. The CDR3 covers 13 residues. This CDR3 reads CAVGLAGSGTQYF. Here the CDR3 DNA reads TGTGCCGTCGGACTAGCGGGGTCAGGGACCCAGTACTTC.

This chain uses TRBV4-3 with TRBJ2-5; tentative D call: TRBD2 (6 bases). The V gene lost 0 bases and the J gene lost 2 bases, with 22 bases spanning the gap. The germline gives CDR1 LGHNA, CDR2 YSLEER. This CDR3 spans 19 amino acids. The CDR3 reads CASSQDGGRDGGLQETQYF. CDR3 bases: TGCGCCAGCAGCCAAGACGGTGGACGGGACGGGGGACTTCAAGAGACCCAGTACTTC.

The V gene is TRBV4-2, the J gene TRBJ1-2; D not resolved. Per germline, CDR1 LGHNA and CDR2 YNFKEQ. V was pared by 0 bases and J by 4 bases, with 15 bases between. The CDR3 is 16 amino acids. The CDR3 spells CASSQESAGSAYGYTF. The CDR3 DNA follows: TGTGCCAGCAGCCAAGAGAGCGCGGGGTCCGCCTATGGCTACACCTTC.

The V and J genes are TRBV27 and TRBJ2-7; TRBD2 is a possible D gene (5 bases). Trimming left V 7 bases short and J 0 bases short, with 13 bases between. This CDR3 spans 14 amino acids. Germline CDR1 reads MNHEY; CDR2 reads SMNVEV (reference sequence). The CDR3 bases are TGTGCCAGCAAGGAGGTAGGGTACTCCTACGAGCAGTACTTC. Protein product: CASKEVGYSYEQYF.

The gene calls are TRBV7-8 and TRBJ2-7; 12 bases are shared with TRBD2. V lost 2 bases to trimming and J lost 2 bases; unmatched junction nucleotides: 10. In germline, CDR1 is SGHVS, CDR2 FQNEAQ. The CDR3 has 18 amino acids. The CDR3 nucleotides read TGTGCCAGCAGCTTAAACTCCGTTCTAGCGGGGGGGACCTACGAGCAGTACTTC. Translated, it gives CASSLNSVLAGGTYEQYF.

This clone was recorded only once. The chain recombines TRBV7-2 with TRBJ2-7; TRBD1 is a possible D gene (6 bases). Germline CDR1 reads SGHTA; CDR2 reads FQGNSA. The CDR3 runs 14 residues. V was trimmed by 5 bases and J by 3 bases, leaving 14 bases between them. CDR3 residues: CASSRSLGGYEQYF. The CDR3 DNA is TGTGCCAGCAGCCGTTCCTTAGGGGGCTACGAGCAGTACTTC. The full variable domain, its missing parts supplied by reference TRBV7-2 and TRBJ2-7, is GAGVSQSPSNKVTEKGKDVELRCDPISGHTALYWYRQSLGQGLEFLIYFQGNSAPDKSGLPSDRFSAERTGGSVSTLTIQRTQQEDSAVYLCASSRSLGGYEQYFGPGTRLTVT.